The 32 T cell receptor beta chains in this list originate from one sample, sequenced in a study of human T cells and chemical hapten exposure. This sample's time point: patch test 2, 6 weeks after DPC sensitization. Treatment defined: therapeutic diphenylcyclopropenone sensitization with weekly scalp DPC. TCRdb passed the RACE reads through MiXCR, listing each CDR3 protein once. The sample contains a few hundred thousand distinct CDR3 sequences, about 6.9% of which appear only once. The sample consisted of whole blood, taken in connection with sensitization to the hapten diphenylcyclopropenone (DPC). The receptors stem from a woman aged 18 to 35 with alopecia areata. Some clones in this sample may be carry-over from other donors' samples.

A few counts support this clonotype. CDR3 sequence: CASSLPTGTDTQYF. The CDR3 nucleotides are TGCGCCAGCAGCTTGCCGACAGGCACAGATACGCAGTATTTT. The rearrangement links TRBV5-1 to TRBJ2-3, with a tentative D call TRBD1 (5 bases). The CDR3 consists of 14 residues. Germline V gene lookup returns CDR1 SGHRS and CDR2 YFSETQ. V shed 1 base and J shed 1 base, with 7 bases lying between them.

Notes on this clonotype: A much bigger clone sits one base away, suggesting this may be a read error. This chain links TRBV7-2 with TRBJ1-5, with D maybe TRBD1 (6 bases). The CDR3 is 15 amino acids. Trimming shortened V by 10 bases and J by 0 bases, and 16 bases separated the two germline ends. Germline CDR1 is SGHTA and CDR2 is FQGNSA. The CDR3, as DNA: TGTGCCATTCACAGGGAGGGGTTTAGCAATCAGCCCCAGCATTTT. Its protein is CAIHREGFSNQPQHF.

This chain uses TRBV21-1 with TRBJ1-6; TRBD1 is the table's D call, not checked against the DNA. TRBV21-1 is a recognized pseudogene. The CDR3 runs 17 residues. CDR3 coding DNA: TGTGCCAGCAGAAAACCCCCATGGTTGGGGGTGGTGAGAGGGCTCCACTTT. Protein: CASRKPPWLGVVRGLHF.

The chain is built from TRBV29-1 and TRBJ1-1; TRBD1 matches 7 bases. The CDR3 is 13 residues long. The germline CDR1 and CDR2 sequences are SQVTM and ANQGSEA. With 7 bases clipped from V and 4 bases from J, the junction kept 9 bases outside the gene matches. CDR3 DNA sequence: TGCAGCGGACGGGACAGAGAGGGCACTGAAGCTTTCTTT. Protein sequence: CSGRDREGTEAFF.

This chain connects TRBV29-1 to TRBJ2-7; TRBD1 matches at 9 bases. Germline V gives CDR1 SQVTM, CDR2 ANQGSEA. The CDR3 contains 14 residues. Trimming cost V 1 base and J 1 base; bases outside gene matches: 2. The CDR3 DNA reads TGCAGCGTTGAAGGGACAGGGGTTTCCTACGAGCAGTACTTC. Protein sequence: CSVEGTGVSYEQYF.

This clonotype appeared a few times. The chain recombines TRBV7-2 with TRBJ2-5; TRBD2 matches at 8 bases. The CDR3 extends over 14 amino acids. V trimming: 5 bases; J trimming: 4 bases; junction bases outside the gene matches: 6. Germline V CDR1 and CDR2: SGHTA, FQGNSA. The DNA of the CDR3 is TGTGCCAGCAGCCTCGCGCGGGGGGCAGAGACCCAGTACTTC. Translating it yields CASSLARGAETQYF. Combining the CDR3 with reference TRBV7-2 and TRBJ2-5 gives the whole variable domain GAGVSQSPSNKVTEKGKDVELRCDPISGHTALYWYRQSLGQGLEFLIYFQGNSAPDKSGLPSDRFSAERTGGSVSTLTIQRTQQEDSAVYLCASSLARGAETQYFGPGTRLLVL.

This rearrangement joins TRBV20-1 to TRBJ1-2; a weak D match, TRBD1 (5 bases). The ends were cut back, 0 bases at V and 4 bases at J, with 15 bases in the middle. This CDR3 is 15 amino acids long. Germline assignment: CDR1 DFQATT and CDR2 SNEGSKA (reference sequence). The CDR3 reads CSARDSVAGFYGYTF. In nucleotides, the CDR3 is TGCAGTGCTAGAGATTCGGTGGCAGGGTTCTATGGCTACACCTTC.

This clonotype showed up many times. V gene TRBV5-1 combines with J gene TRBJ1-2; D is unresolved. The CDR3 is 12 amino acids. CDR1 is SGHRS, CDR2 YFSETQ, per germline. Trimming took 4 bases from V and 3 from J, leaving 7 bases between them. CDR3 in amino acids: CASSKGHYGYTF. The CDR3 DNA follows: TGCGCCAGCAGCAAAGGACACTATGGCTACACCTTC.

This clonotype was picked up many times. The J gene is TRBJ2-1, the V gene TRBV9, with D possibly TRBD2 on 5 matching bases. Germline CDR1 and CDR2: SGDLS and YYNGEE. V shed 4 bases and J shed 0 bases, with 14 bases lying between them. The CDR3 has 16 amino acids. The CDR3 loop reads CASSRGLPSSYNEQFF. CDR3 DNA: TGTGCCAGCAGCAGAGGACTCCCGAGCTCCTACAATGAGCAGTTCTTC.

Only a few counts were recorded for this clonotype. V usage is TRBV25-1 and J usage is TRBJ1-6, with TRBD1 as a possible D gene (5 bases). The CDR3 is 16 residues long. CDR1 MGHDK and CDR2 SYGVNS come from the germline V gene. Trimming removed 2 bases from V and 5 bases from J, with 13 bases in between. CDR3 DNA: TGTGCCAGCAGTGAAACCGGTGGGGGTAATAATTCACCCCTCCACTTT. This translates into CASSETGGGNNSPLHF.

The chain employs TRBV6-2 or TRBV6-3 and TRBJ1-2; no reliable D call. Germline loops: CDR1 MNHEY, CDR2 SVGEGT. This CDR3 region has 12 residues. The V gene lost 5 bases and the J gene lost 3 bases, with 7 bases spanning the gap. The CDR3 is CASSNRDYGYTF. The CDR3, as DNA: TGTGCCAGCAGTAACCGGGACTATGGCTACACCTTC.

This clonotype was seen repeatedly, ten times or more. CDR3 in amino acids: CASSYSNLRDTQYF. In DNA form, the CDR3 reads TGTGCCAGCAGTTACTCGAATCTCCGAGATACGCAGTATTTT. This chain uses TRBV6-5 with TRBJ2-3; D gene unclear. The germline gives CDR1 MNHEY, CDR2 SVGAGI. V shed 0 bases and J shed 5 bases, with 9 bases lying between them. The CDR3 is 14 amino acids.

The J gene is TRBJ1-5, the V gene TRBV27; D ambiguous. Germline V gene sequence: CDR1 MNHEY, CDR2 SMNVEV (reference sequence). V was cut by 6 bases and J by 0 bases, with 9 bases left in between. The CDR3 extends over 14 amino acids. The CDR3 spells CASSKMDSNQPQHF. CDR3 DNA: TGTGCCAGCAGCAAAATGGATAGCAATCAGCCCCAGCATTTT.

This clonotype was recorded many times. Germline and junction disagree at one end, which may indicate a read error. The CDR3 spells CASSLAGGLYEQYF. CDR3 nucleotides: TGTGCCAGCAGTTTAGCGGGGGGTCTCTACGAGCAGTACTTC. J is TRBJ2-7 and V is TRBV7-8; TRBD2 aligns across 10 bases. CDR1 is SGHVS, CDR2 FQNEAQ, per germline. CDR3 size: 14 residues. The entire variable domain, with the rest obtained from reference TRBV7-8 and TRBJ2-7, is as follows: GAGVSQSPRYKVAKRGQDVALRCDPISGHVSLFWYQQALGQGPEFLTYFQNEAQLDKSGLPSDRFFAERPEGSVSTLKIQRTQQEDSAVYLCASSLAGGLYEQYFGPGTRLTVT.

Many counts were recorded for this clonotype. The V and J genes are TRBV7-2 and TRBJ1-1, with 10 bases aligning to TRBD1. Germline trimming cut 4 bases from V and 5 bases from J; bases unmatched to any gene: 4. CDR1 and CDR2 (germline): SGHTA, FQGNSA. The CDR3 is made up of 14 amino acids. This CDR3 is CASSWGQGTTEAFF. The CDR3 bases are TGTGCCAGCAGCTGGGGACAGGGGACGACTGAAGCTTTCTTT.

This clonotype was detected many times. The rearrangement links TRBV3-1 to TRBJ1-2, with D unclear. The ends were cut back, 4 bases at V and 3 bases at J, with 15 bases in the middle. The CDR3 consists of 15 residues. Germline CDR1 reads LGHDT; CDR2 reads YNNKEL (reference sequence). The CDR3, as DNA: TGTGCCAGCAGCCCAAAACCCCTGTGGGACTATGGCTACACCTTC. The encoded protein is CASSPKPLWDYGYTF.

The sample holds many counts of this clonotype. V gene TRBV29-1 combines with J gene TRBJ1-1; D gene uncertain. This CDR3 has 12 amino acids. Germline-derived CDR1 and CDR2 are SQVTM and ANQGSEA. V was trimmed by 4 bases and J by 1 base, leaving 7 bases between them. CDR3 in amino acids: CSVGFTNTEAFF. CDR3 DNA: TGCAGCGTTGGGTTCACGAACACTGAAGCTTTCTTT.

The rearrangement links TRBV27 to TRBJ1-6; tentative D call: TRBD1 (6 bases). Germline V lookup: CDR1 MNHEY, CDR2 SMNVEV (reference sequence). Trimming left V 11 bases short and J 10 bases short, with 24 bases between. This CDR3 contains 15 residues. CDR3 loop: CAASSADWGRSPLHF. CDR3 nucleotides: TGTGCCGCCAGCTCCGCAGACTGGGGGCGGTCACCCCTCCACTTT.

This clonotype was observed at least ten times. J is TRBJ2-7 and V is TRBV3-1, with no clear D. V gave up 3 bases and J gave up 3 bases, with 6 bases separating them. The CDR3 is made up of 12 amino acids. CDR1 is LGHDT, CDR2 YNNKEL, per germline (reference sequence). DNA for the CDR3: TGTGCCAGCAGCCAGAGTATCTACGAGCAGTACTTC. Its translation is CASSQSIYEQYF.

This clonotype has a handful of counts. The genes are TRBV7-2 and TRBJ2-5; 11 positions agree with TRBD2. This CDR3 is built from 16 residues. Germline values: CDR1 SGHTA, CDR2 FQGNSA. V was pared by 5 bases and J by 6 bases, with 11 bases of the junction left unmatched. The CDR3 nucleotides are TGTGCCAGCAGCCCCCTACTAGCGGGGGCCCGTAAGACCCAGTACTTC. Protein product: CASSPLLAGARKTQYF.

This clonotype has only a few counts. The chain recombines TRBV24-1 with TRBJ1-6; 7 bases are a match to TRBD1. The CDR3 contains 18 residues. The ends lost 1 base at V and 3 bases at J; junction bases unmatched: 8. CDR1 KGHDR and CDR2 SFDVKD come from the germline V gene. CDR3 protein: CATSDFRTGHVYNSPLHF. The CDR3 nucleotides are TGTGCCACCAGTGATTTCCGGACAGGCCATGTCTATAATTCACCCCTCCACTTT.

The chain couples TRBV7-2 to TRBJ2-3; D is possibly TRBD2 (6 bases). Germline lookup yields CDR1 SGHTA and CDR2 FQGNSA. V lost 8 bases, J lost 5 bases, and 11 bases lay in between. CDR3 length: 12 amino acids. As DNA, the CDR3 is TGTGCCAGCGCGGGGCCGGGAGATACGCAGTATTTT. Translation gives CASAGPGDTQYF.

This sequence joins TRBV7-2 and TRBJ1-1; D is unclear. The CDR3 consists of 14 residues. Trimming removed 2 bases at V and 6 bases at J, with 13 bases between. Germline CDR1 is SGHTA and CDR2 is FQGNSA. The CDR3 here is CASSLSGDRAEAFF. The CDR3 region has the DNA TGTGCCAGCAGCTTATCTGGGGATCGGGCTGAAGCTTTCTTT.

This clonotype has only a few counts. This chain uses TRBV10-3 with TRBJ2-3; 9 nucleotides line up with TRBD1. The trim removed 6 bases at V and 4 bases at J, leaving 5 bases unmatched. The CDR3 sequence is 14 residues long. Germline-derived CDR1 and CDR2 are ENHRY and SYGVKD. CDR3 sequence: CAIRGGQGADTQYF. The CDR3 nucleotides are TGTGCCATCAGGGGGGGACAGGGTGCAGATACGCAGTATTTT.

This clonotype appeared many times. This sequence joins TRBV28 and TRBJ1-1; no definite D call. This CDR3 is 14 amino acids long. Between the trimmed V and J ends, which lost 3 bases and 1 base, there was a span of 9 bases. CDR1 is MDHEN and CDR2 is SYDVKM in the germline V gene. CDR3 sequence: CASSLVISNTEAFF. The CDR3 bases are TGTGCCAGCAGTTTGGTAATCTCGAACACTGAAGCTTTCTTT.

This clonotype has a count of ten or more. The chain uses TRBV9 and TRBJ2-6; maybe TRBD1 (5 bases). V was shortened by 0 bases and J by 1 base, with 14 bases between the two germline ends. Per the germline V gene, CDR1 is SGDLS and CDR2 is YYNGEE. This CDR3 comprises 18 residues. The CDR3 protein is CASSVVGQARSGANVLTF. In DNA form, the CDR3 reads TGTGCCAGCAGCGTAGTGGGGCAGGCCCGTTCTGGGGCCAACGTCCTGACTTTC.

This clonotype was found many times. This chain links TRBV2 with TRBJ1-5; D is undetermined. CDR1 SNHLY and CDR2 FYNNEI come from the germline V gene. The CDR3 has 14 amino acids. V gave up 0 bases and J gave up 5 bases, with 8 bases separating them. CDR3 sequence reads: CASSEADTDQPQHF. The CDR3 DNA is TGTGCCAGCAGTGAAGCCGACACAGATCAGCCCCAGCATTTT.

This clonotype was observed a handful of times. The chain recombines TRBV4-3 with TRBJ2-7; D is perhaps TRBD2 (6 bases). CDR1 is LGHNA, CDR2 YSLEER, per germline. The V end lost 0 bases, the J end lost 2 bases, and 23 bases lay between the germline ends. The length of the CDR3 is 19 residues. CDR3 sequence: CASSQDWGSGRTITYEQYF. The DNA for the CDR3 is TGCGCCAGCAGCCAAGATTGGGGTAGTGGCAGGACTATCACCTACGAGCAGTACTTC.

Notes on this clonotype: Just one base apart from a much larger clone, this may be a read error. The chain recombines TRBV12-3 or TRBV12-4 with TRBJ1-6, with D hard to call. The CDR3 length is 14 residues. This CDR3 is CASSFQEGNSPIHF. CDR3 DNA: TGTGCCAGCAGTTTTCAGGAGGGCAATTCACCCATCCACTTT.

This chain connects TRBV7-2 to TRBJ1-4; unclear D gene. The CDR3 sequence is 13 residues long. The germline V gene encodes CDR1 SGHTA and CDR2 FQGNSA. With 3 bases removed from V and 7 bases from J, the gap between germline ends came to 9 bases. The CDR3 sequence is CASSFFISEKLFF. The CDR3 DNA reads as TGTGCCAGCAGCTTTTTCATTTCTGAAAAACTGTTTTTT.

This clonotype was recorded at least ten times. The chain combines TRBV29-1 with TRBJ1-1; the D is unclear. The germline V gene encodes CDR1 SQVTM and CDR2 ANQGSEA. V lost 1 base and J 4 bases, leaving 13 bases between the germline ends. CDR3 size: 14 residues. In DNA, the CDR3 is TGCAGCGTTGAAGGGGCGGACGGAGGCACTGAAGCTTTCTTT. This encodes CSVEGADGGTEAFF.

This clonotype appeared many times. The rearrangement uses TRBV10-3 and TRBJ1-5, with 7 bases matching TRBD1. The CDR3 loop spans 13 amino acids. J gave up 4 bases and V 4 bases, and 1 base lay outside the gene matches. Germline CDR1 reads ENHRY; CDR2 reads SYGVKD. CDR3 DNA sequence: TGTGCCATCAGTGCAGGGGGAAATCAGCCCCAGCATTTT. Translation gives CAISAGGNQPQHF.